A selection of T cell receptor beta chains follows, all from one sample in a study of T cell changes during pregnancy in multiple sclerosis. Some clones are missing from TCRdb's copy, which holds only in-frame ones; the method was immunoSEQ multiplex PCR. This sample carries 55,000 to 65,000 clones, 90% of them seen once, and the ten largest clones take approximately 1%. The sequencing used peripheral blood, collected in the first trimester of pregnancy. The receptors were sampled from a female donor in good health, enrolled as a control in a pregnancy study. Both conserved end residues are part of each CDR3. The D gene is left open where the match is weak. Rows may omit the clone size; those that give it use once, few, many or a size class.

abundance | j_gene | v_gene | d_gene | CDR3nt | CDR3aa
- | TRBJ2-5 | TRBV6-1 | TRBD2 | TGTGCCAGCAGTGAACTAGCGGGGCCTCAAGAGACCCAGTACTTC | CASSELAGPQETQYF
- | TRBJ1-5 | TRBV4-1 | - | TGCGCCAGCAGTCGAGCAGGGGCTCTTAGCAATCAGCCCCAGCATTTT | CASSRAGALSNQPQHF
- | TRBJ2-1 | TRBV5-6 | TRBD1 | TGTGCCAGCAGCCGGACAGGGCGGTACAATGAGCAGTTCTTC | CASSRTGRYNEQFF
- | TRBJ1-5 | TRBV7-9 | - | TGTGCCAGCAGCTTTCCAGAAAGGGGTCAGCCCCAGCATTTT | CASSFPERGQPQHF
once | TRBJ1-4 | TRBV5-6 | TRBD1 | TGTGCCAGCAGCTGGGACGGGACAGCTTCTGCAACTAATGAAAAACTGTTTTTT | CASSWDGTASATNEKLFF
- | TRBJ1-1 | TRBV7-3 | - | TGTGCCAGCAAACTAGGACGGGAGAACACTGAAGCTTTCTTT | CASKLGRENTEAFF
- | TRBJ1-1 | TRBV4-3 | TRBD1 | TGCGCCAGCAGCCAAGATAGGGACAGGGTGATGAACACTGAAGCTTTCTTT | CASSQDRDRVMNTEAFF
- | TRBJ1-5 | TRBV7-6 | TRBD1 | TGTGCCAGCAGCGCCAGGACAGGGGAGGGACAGCCCCAGCATTTT | CASSARTGEGQPQHF
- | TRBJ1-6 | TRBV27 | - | TGTGCCAGCAGCCTAATCAACTCACCCCTCCACTTT | CASSLINSPLHF
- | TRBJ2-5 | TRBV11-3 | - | TGTGCCAGCAGCCAGGGGAGCCAAGAGACCCAGTACTTC | CASSQGSQETQYF
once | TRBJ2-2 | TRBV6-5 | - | TGTGCCAGCAGTAACCAGGGGGGTAACACCGGGGAGCTGTTTTTT | CASSNQGGNTGELFF
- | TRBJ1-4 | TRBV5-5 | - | TGTGCCAGCAACCTAGGACAGTCTAATGAAAAACTGTTTTTT | CASNLGQSNEKLFF